This T cell receptor (beta chain) was identified during a study of shared clonotypes between healthy human individuals. Here immunoSEQ multiplex PCR was the method, and the copy in TCRdb shows in-frame clones only, minus some. The data hold roughly 2,300,000 clones, with about 90% observed a single time. Into CD45RA+ naive and CD45RA-negative memory subsets, the CD4+ cells were split. CDR1 and CDR2 from the germline V gene are SGHDN and FVKESK. CDR3 length: 16 amino acids. Trimming removed 0 bases at V and 5 bases at J, with 13 bases between. Regarding this clone: Its antigen is currently unknown.

Whole-study findings and limits: Shared clonotypes across all four donors exceeded non-shared ones in generation probability. The study sampled only blood, and tissue repertoires likely differ.

The chain recombines TRBV14 with TRBJ2-2; maybe TRBD2 (6 bases). The sample was naive CD4+ T cells from PBMCs. Subset: CD45RA+ positively selected. This TCR derives from a man between 18 and 35 years old in good health. Some clones in this sample may be carry-over from other donors' samples. The CDR3 here is CASSQDPTSLTGELFF. CDR3 nucleotides: TGTGCCAGCAGCCAAGACCCGACTAGTCTTACCGGGGAGCTGTTTTTT.